This T cell receptor (beta chain) was found in a study of T cell repertoires in cytomegalovirus infection. Each CDR3 protein gets one entry after TCRdb re-called the reads with MiXCR. Found here are 480,000 or so distinct CDR3 sequences, approximately 11% of them singletons; the top ten hold 9.5% to 13%. This clonotype was counted many times. J gave up 7 bases and V 5 bases, and 10 bases lay outside the gene matches. This CDR3 comprises 14 residues. The chain carries TRBV12-3 or TRBV12-4 and TRBJ1-2, with TRBD1 matching 7 bases. The sequenced material came from PBMCs. The clonotype was recovered from a human donor in good health (CMV status not recorded). Some clones in this sample may be carry-over from other donors' samples. Here the CDR3 DNA reads TGTGCCAGCAGTCCAGACAGGGATTTCTTTGGCTACACCTTC. This codes for CASSPDRDFFGYTF.